This T cell receptor beta chain was captured by sequencing in a study of blood T cells in healthy people across ages. Notes on the study in general: Diversity of TCR beta per million T cells declined in a roughly linear way with age.

This clonotype was found a few times. Antigen: not known. This CDR3 has 12 amino acids. With 4 bases removed from V and 14 bases from J, the gap between germline ends came to 16 bases. Germline loops: CDR1 SGHDN, CDR2 FVKESK. A sample-barcoded 5' primer and a J-beta primer mix were used in a second PCR of about 6 to 11 cycles. Every cDNA molecule carried a tag from a template-switch adaptor bearing 12 random nucleotides. Each sample provided no less than 3 million CDR3-containing paired-end reads. TCRdb re-analysed the 5' RACE reads in MiXCR, keeping a single row per CDR3 protein. The data contain about 1.4 million distinct CDR3 sequences, 55% to 75% of them singletons.

The V and J genes are TRBV14 and TRBJ2-3; no clear D. The material sequenced was blood. This TCR was sampled from a man aged 18 to 35 in good health. CDR3 region: CASSPHRTEVYF. CDR3 nucleotides: TGTGCCAGCAGCCCCCACCGAACAGAAGTGTATTTT.